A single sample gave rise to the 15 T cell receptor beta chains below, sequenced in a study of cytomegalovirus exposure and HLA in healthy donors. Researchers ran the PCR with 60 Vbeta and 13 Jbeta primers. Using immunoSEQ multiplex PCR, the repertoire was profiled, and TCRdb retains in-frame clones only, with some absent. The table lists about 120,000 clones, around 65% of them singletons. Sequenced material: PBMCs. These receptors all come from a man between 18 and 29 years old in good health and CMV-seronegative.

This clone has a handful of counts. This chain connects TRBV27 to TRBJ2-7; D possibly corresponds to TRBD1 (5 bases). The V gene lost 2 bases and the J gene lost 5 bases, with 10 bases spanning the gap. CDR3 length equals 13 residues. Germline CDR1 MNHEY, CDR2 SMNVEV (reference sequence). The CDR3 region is CASSLDSFHEQYF. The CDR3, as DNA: TGTGCCAGCAGTTTAGACAGTTTCCACGAGCAGTACTTC.

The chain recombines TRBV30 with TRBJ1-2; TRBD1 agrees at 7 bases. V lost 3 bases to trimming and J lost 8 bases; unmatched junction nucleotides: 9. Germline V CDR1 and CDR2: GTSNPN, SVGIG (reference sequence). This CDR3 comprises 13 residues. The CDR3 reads CAWSFFRGRGYTF. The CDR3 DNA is TGTGCCTGGAGCTTCTTTAGGGGGCGAGGCTACACCTTC. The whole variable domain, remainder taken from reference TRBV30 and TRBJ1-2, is SQTIHQWPATLVQPVGSPLSLECTVEGTSNPNLYWYRQAAGRGLQLLFYSVGIGQISSEVPQNLSASRPQDRQFILSSKKLLLSDSGFYLCAWSFFRGRGYTFGSGTRLTVV.

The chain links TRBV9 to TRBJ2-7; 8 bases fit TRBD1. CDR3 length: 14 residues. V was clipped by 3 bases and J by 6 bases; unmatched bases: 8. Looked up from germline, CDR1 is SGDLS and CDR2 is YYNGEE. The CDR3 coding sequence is TGTGCCAGCAGCGGTCAAGGACAGGGTGGCGAGCAGTACTTC. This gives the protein CASSGQGQGGEQYF.

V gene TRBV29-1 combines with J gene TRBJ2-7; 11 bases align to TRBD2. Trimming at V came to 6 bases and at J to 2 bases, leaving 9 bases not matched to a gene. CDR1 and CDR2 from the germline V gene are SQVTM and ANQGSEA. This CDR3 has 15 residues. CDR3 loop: CSVEILAGDTYEQYF. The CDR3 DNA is TGCAGCGTCGAAATACTAGCGGGAGATACCTACGAGCAGTACTTC.

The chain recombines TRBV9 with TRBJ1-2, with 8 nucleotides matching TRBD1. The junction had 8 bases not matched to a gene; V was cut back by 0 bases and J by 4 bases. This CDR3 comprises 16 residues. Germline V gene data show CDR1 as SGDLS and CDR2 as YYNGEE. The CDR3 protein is CASSVGDRLGFYGYTF. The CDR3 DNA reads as TGTGCCAGCAGCGTAGGGGACAGGTTAGGCTTCTATGGCTACACCTTC.

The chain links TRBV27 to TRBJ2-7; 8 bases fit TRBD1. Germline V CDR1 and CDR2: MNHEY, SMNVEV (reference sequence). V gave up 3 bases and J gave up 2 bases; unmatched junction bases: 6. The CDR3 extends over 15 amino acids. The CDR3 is CASSLVTGAAYEQYF. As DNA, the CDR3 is TGTGCCAGCAGTTTGGTGACAGGGGCGGCCTACGAGCAGTACTTC.

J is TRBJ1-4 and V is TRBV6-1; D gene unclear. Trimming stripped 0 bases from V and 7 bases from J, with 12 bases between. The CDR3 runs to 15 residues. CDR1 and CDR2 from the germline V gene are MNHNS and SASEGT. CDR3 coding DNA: TGTGCCAGCAGTGAAGCACGGGGAATCGGTGAAAAACTGTTTTTT. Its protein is CASSEARGIGEKLFF.

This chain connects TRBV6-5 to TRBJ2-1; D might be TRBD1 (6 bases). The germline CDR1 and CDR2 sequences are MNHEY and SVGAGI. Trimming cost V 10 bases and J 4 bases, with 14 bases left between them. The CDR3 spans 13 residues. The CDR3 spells CAISQGRYNEQFF. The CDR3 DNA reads TGTGCCATTTCACAGGGCCGGTACAATGAGCAGTTCTTC.

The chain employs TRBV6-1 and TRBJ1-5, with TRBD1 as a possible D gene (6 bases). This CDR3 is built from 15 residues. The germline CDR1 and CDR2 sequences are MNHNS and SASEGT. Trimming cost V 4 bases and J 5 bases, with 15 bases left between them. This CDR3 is CASSAPTGLDQPQHF. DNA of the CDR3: TGTGCCAGCAGTGCCCCAACAGGGTTGGATCAGCCCCAGCATTTT.

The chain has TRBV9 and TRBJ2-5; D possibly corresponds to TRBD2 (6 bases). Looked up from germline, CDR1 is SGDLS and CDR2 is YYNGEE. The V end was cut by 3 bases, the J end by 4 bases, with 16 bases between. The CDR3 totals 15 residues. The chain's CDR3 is CASSARGGAGETQYF. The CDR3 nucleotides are TGTGCCAGCAGCGCCCGAGGCGGGGCGGGAGAGACCCAGTACTTC.

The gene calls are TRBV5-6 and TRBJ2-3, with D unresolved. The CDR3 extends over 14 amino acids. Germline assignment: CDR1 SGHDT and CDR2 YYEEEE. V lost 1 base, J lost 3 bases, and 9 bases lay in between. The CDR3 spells CASSLRRLTDTQYF. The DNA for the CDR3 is TGTGCCAGCAGCTTGCGCAGGTTAACAGATACGCAGTATTTT.

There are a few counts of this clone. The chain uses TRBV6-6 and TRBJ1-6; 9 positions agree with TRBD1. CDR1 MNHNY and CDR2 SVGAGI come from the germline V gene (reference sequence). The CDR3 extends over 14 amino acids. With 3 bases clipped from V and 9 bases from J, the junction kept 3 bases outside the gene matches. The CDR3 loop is CASSYGQGSSPLHF. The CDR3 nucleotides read TGTGCCAGCAGTTATGGACAGGGGAGTTCACCCCTCCACTTT.

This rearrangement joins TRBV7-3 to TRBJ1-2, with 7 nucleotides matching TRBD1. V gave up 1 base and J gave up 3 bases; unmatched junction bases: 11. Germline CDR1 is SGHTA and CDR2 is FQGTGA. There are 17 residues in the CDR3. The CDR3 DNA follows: TGTGCCAGCAGCTTAAGAGGGGGCAGGTACGTATACTATGGCTACACCTTC. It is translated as CASSLRGGRYVYYGYTF.

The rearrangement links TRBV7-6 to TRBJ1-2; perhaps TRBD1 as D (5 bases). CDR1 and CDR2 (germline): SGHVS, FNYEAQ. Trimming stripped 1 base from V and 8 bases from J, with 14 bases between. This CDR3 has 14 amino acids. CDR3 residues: CASSLGGGERGYTF. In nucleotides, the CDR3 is TGTGCCAGCAGCTTAGGTGGAGGGGAAAGAGGCTACACCTTC. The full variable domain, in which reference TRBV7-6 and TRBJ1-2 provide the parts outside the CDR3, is GAGVSQSPRYKVTKRGQDVALRCDPISGHVSLYWYRQALGQGPEFLTYFNYEAQQDKSGLPNDRFSAERPEGSISTLTIQRTEQRDSAMYRCASSLGGGERGYTFGSGTRLTVV.

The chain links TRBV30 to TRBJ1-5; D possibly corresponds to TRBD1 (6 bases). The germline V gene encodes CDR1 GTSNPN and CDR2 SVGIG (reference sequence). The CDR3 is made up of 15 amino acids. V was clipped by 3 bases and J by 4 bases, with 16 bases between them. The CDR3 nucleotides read TGTGCCTGGAGCGTTGCAGGGGTAAGAAATCAGCCCCAGCATTTT. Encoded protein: CAWSVAGVRNQPQHF.